This T cell receptor (beta chain) was identified in a study of PD-1 blockade in mismatch repair-deficient tumors. Study in general: Patients had some twelve mismatch repair-deficient cancer types, all previously treated and progressing.

TCRdb's copy holds only in-frame clones and misses some; the assay was immunoSEQ multiplex PCR. This table has under 150,000 clones, more than 85% appearing once. Germline trimming cut 4 bases from V and 3 bases from J; bases unmatched to any gene: 5. Germline V lookup: CDR1 MNHNS, CDR2 SASEGT. The length of the CDR3 is 15 residues. The TCR originated in an adult with mismatch repair-deficient cancer. This sequence joins TRBV6-1 and TRBJ2-3; 9 nucleotides align to TRBD2. The material sequenced was peripheral blood, taken 44 weeks after starting pembrolizumab. CDR3 amino acids: CASSVQAGGTDTQYF. The CDR3 nucleotides read TGTGCCAGCAGTGTACAGGCGGGAGGGACAGATACGCAGTATTTT.